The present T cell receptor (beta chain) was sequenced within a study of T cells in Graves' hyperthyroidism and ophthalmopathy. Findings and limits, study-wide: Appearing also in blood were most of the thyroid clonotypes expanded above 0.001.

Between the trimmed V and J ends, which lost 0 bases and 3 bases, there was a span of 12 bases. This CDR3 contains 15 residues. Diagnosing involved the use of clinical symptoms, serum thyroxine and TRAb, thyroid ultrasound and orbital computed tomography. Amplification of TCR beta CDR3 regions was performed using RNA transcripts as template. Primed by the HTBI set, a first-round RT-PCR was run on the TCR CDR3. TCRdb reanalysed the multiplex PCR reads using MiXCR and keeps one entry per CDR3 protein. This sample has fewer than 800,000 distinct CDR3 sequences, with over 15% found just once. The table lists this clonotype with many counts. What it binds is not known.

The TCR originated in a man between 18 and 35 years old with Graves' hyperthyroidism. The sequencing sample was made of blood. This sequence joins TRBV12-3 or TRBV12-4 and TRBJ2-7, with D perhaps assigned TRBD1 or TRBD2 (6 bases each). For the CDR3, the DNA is TGTGCCAGCAGTTTAGCGTGGGGGGCAGGCTACGAGCAGTACTTC. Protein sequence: CASSLAWGAGYEQYF.